This entry features one T cell receptor beta chain sequence. Donors had nominal health at sampling but likely had unrecorded immune exposures. This specimen belongs to a study of cytomegalovirus exposure and HLA in healthy donors. Germline values: CDR1 MRHNA, CDR2 SNTAGT. The CDR3 contains 15 residues. V gave up 3 bases and J gave up 8 bases; unmatched junction bases: 11. The PCR was carried out with 60 Vbeta primers and 13 Jbeta primers. TCRdb's table, derived via immunoSEQ multiplex PCR, lists solely in-frame clones and lacks some. The sample holds 150,000 or so clones, about 80% seen once. Material: PBMCs. The clonotype was recovered from a woman between 35 and 50 years old in good health and CMV-seronegative. The V and J genes are TRBV6-4 and TRBJ2-3; 7 nucleotides match TRBD2. The CDR3, as DNA: TGTGCCAGCAGTGATCGCGGGGAGGGGTACGGTACGCAGTATTTT. This encodes CASSDRGEGYGTQYF.